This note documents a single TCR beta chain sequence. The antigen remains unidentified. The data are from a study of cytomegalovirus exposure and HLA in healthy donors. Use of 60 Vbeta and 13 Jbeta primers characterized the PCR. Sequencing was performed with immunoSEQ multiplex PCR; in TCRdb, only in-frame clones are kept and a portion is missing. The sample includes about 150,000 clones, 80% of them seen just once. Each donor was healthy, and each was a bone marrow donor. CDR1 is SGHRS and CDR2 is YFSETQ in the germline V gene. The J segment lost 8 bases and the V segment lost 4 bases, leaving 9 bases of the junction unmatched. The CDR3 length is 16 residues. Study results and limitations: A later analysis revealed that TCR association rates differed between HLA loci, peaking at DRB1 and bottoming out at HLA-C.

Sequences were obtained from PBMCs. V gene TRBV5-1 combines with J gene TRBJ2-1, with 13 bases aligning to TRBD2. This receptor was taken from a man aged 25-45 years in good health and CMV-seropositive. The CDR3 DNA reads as TGCGCCAGCAGCGTGGGACTAGCGGGGATGGTGGATGAGCAGTTCTTC. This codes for CASSVGLAGMVDEQFF. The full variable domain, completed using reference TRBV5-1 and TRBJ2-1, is KAGVTQTPRYLIKTRGQQVTLSCSPISGHRSVSWYQQTPGQGLQFLFEYFSETQRNKGNFPGRFSGRQFSNSRSEMNVSTLELGDSALYLCASSVGLAGMVDEQFFGPGTRLTVL.